Below are 17 T cell receptor beta chains sequenced from a single sample in a study of Graves' ophthalmopathy and Graves' hyperthyroidism. Researchers took RNA transcripts and amplified TCR beta CDR3 regions from them. The authors performed first-round RT-PCR with HTBI primers and then a second-round multiplex PCR. TCRdb passed the multiplex PCR reads through MiXCR, listing each CDR3 protein once. Of approximately 700,000 distinct CDR3 sequences listed, just over 40% are singletons. Source material: peripheral blood. The receptors here all came from an adult man with Graves' ophthalmopathy.

This clonotype came up many times. V usage is TRBV2 and J usage is TRBJ2-7; 10 bases are a match to TRBD2. The germline CDR1 and CDR2 sequences are SNHLY and FYNNEI. The CDR3 covers 18 residues. J lost 5 bases, V lost 7 bases, and 20 bases had no gene match. The CDR3 DNA reads TGTGCCAGCAAAAAAGGGCGTCTAGCGGGAGACCGGTTCCACGAGCAGTACTTC. Protein sequence: CASKKGRLAGDRFHEQYF.

The sample holds many counts of this clonotype. The chain couples TRBV19 to TRBJ2-7; D is ambiguous. CDR1 is LNHDA and CDR2 is SQIVND in the germline V gene (reference sequence). There are 16 residues in the CDR3. The V and J ends lost 1 base and 1 base respectively, with 14 bases between them. The CDR3 loop reads CASSIVGSDPSYEQYF. In DNA form, the CDR3 reads TGTGCCAGTAGTATAGTTGGCAGCGACCCTTCCTACGAGCAGTACTTC.

This clonotype was detected only a few times. The chain is built from TRBV19 and TRBJ2-7, with TRBD1 matching over 9 bases. V lost 9 bases and J lost 6; bases outside the gene matches: 15. This CDR3 comprises 15 residues. CDR1 and CDR2 from the germline V gene are LNHDA and SQIVND (reference sequence). CDR3 bases: TGTGCCAGCAGCTTGGGGTTGACAGGGGGGGGCGAGCAGTACTTC. This gives the protein CASSLGLTGGGEQYF.

The sample holds many counts of this clonotype. The rearrangement uses TRBV4-1 and TRBJ1-6; D call uncertain. CDR3 length: 15 amino acids. Germline CDR1 is MGHRA and CDR2 is YSYEKL. Trimming left V 0 bases short and J 7 bases short, with 10 bases between. CDR3 protein: CASSQEVNLNSPLHF. CDR3 in DNA: TGCGCCAGCAGCCAAGAGGTCAACCTAAATTCACCCCTCCACTTT.

With regard to this clonotype: This may stem from a read error, because a much larger clone lies one nucleotide away. The rearrangement uses TRBV6-6 and TRBJ1-1; D gene unclear. In germline, CDR1 is MNHNY, CDR2 SVGAGI (reference sequence). V gave up 3 bases and J gave up 3 bases, with 11 bases separating them. There are 14 residues in the CDR3. The CDR3: CASSYESQDTEAFF. The DNA of the CDR3 is TGTGCCAGCAGTTATGAAAGCCAGGACACTGAAGCTTTCTTT.

This clonotype was counted between two and nine times. The rearrangement joins TRBV4-3 to TRBJ2-7; TRBD1 aligns across 7 bases. J gave up 2 bases and V 4 bases, and 8 bases lay outside the gene matches. Germline CDR1 LGHNA, CDR2 YSLEER. This CDR3 contains 15 residues. DNA for the CDR3: TGCGCCAGCAGCCCAGCTTCAGGGGGTACCTACGAGCAGTACTTC. It is translated as CASSPASGGTYEQYF.

This clonotype was detected many times. The rearrangement links TRBV7-9 to TRBJ2-2, with 9 bases aligning to TRBD1. V lost 5 bases and J lost 0; bases outside the gene matches: 4. CDR1 and CDR2 (germline): SEHNR, FQNEAQ (reference sequence). This CDR3 is 16 amino acids long. The CDR3 DNA is TGTGCCAGCAGCCCCTGGGACAGGGCGAACACCGGGGAGCTGTTTTTT. It is translated as CASSPWDRANTGELFF.

This clonotype was picked up many times. The chain employs TRBV7-9 and TRBJ2-7, with D possibly matching TRBD2 (5 bases). Germline V gene sequence: CDR1 SEHNR, CDR2 FQNEAQ (reference sequence). The CDR3 consists of 16 residues. V shed 2 bases and J shed 9 bases, with 23 bases lying between them. CDR3 sequence reads: CASSLWASPSSEWQYF. CDR3 bases: TGTGCCAGCAGCTTATGGGCTAGCCCGTCAAGTGAGTGGCAGTACTTC.

The table lists this clonotype with many counts. This chain links TRBV5-1 with TRBJ1-1, with D hard to call. Trimming left V 2 bases short and J 1 base short, with 15 bases between. This CDR3 comprises 16 residues. Germline CDR1 SGHRS, CDR2 YFSETQ. CDR3 bases: TGCGCCAGCAGCTTAGGACGGACGACTACGAACACTGAAGCTTTCTTT. It yields the protein CASSLGRTTTNTEAFF.

The chain links TRBV20-1 to TRBJ1-1, with D unclear. CDR3 size: 11 residues. CDR1 and CDR2 from the germline V gene are DFQATT and SNEGSKA (reference sequence). V was cut by 6 bases and J by 6 bases, with 11 bases left in between. The chain's CDR3 is CSAVARAEAFF. CDR3 coding DNA: TGCAGTGCCGTAGCGCGCGCTGAAGCTTTCTTT.

Ten or more counts support this clonotype. This chain joins TRBV6-1 and TRBJ1-6, with TRBD1 matching over 7 bases. This CDR3 has 13 residues. CDR1 and CDR2 (germline): MNHNS, SASEGT. Trimming cost V 10 bases and J 7 bases; bases outside gene matches: 7. This CDR3 reads CATLDRENSPLHF. The CDR3 nucleotides are TGTGCCACCCTTGACAGGGAGAATTCACCCCTCCACTTT.

V gene TRBV12-3 or TRBV12-4 combines with J gene TRBJ2-5; possibly TRBD2 for D (5 bases). V lost 3 bases and J 1 base, leaving 9 bases between the germline ends. This CDR3 is built from 14 residues. The CDR3: CASSFLSAQETQYF. CDR3 DNA sequence: TGTGCCAGCAGTTTTCTTAGCGCCCAAGAGACCCAGTACTTC.

In its sample, this clonotype was seen a few times. The chain recombines TRBV5-2 with TRBJ2-2; the table's D call, TRBD2, has no DNA check behind it. TRBV5-2 is recorded as a pseudogene. There are 16 residues in the CDR3. CDR3 nucleotides: TGTGCCAGCAACCAGGGAGGAGCCTCGGGCACCGGGGAGCTGTTTTTT. Amino acids: CASNQGGASGTGELFF.

This clonotype was counted ten times or more. This chain joins TRBV29-1 and TRBJ2-7; the match to TRBD2 covers 13 bases. The CDR3 contains 11 residues. Losses at the gene ends were 4 bases for V and 9 bases for J; bases not matched to a gene: 0. From germline, CDR1 is SQVTM and CDR2 ANQGSEA. This CDR3 reads CSVGLAGGQYF. DNA of the CDR3: TGCAGCGTTGGACTAGCGGGAGGGCAGTACTTC.

This chain uses TRBV10-3 with TRBJ1-4, with TRBD1 matching 9 bases. The junction had 9 bases not matched to a gene; V was cut back by 3 bases and J by 7 bases. This CDR3 comprises 16 residues. Per germline, CDR1 ENHRY and CDR2 SYGVKD. CDR3 DNA sequence: TGTGCCATCAGTGATTGGACAGGGGAGCTTGGTGAAAAACTGTTTTTT. This translates into CAISDWTGELGEKLFF.

The V and J genes are TRBV19 and TRBJ1-5, with TRBD1 as a possible D gene (5 bases). Trimming took 1 base from V and 5 from J, leaving 24 bases between them. The CDR3 spans 19 residues. CDR1 and CDR2 (germline): LNHDA, SQIVND (reference sequence). CDR3 nucleotides: TGTGCCAGTAGTATAGCGGAGGGACCCAGGCTACGAGGCGATCAGCCCCAGCATTTT. Its protein product is CASSIAEGPRLRGDQPQHF.

A remark on this clonotype: Given a much more abundant clone one base away, this may be a read error. This chain connects TRBV10-3 to TRBJ2-5, with D possibly being TRBD1 (5 bases). There are 14 residues in the CDR3. CDR1 is ENHRY and CDR2 is SYGVKD in the germline V gene. Trimming took 10 bases from V and 0 from J, leaving 15 bases between them. This CDR3 reads CASARGANQETQYF. In DNA form, the CDR3 reads TGTGCCAGCGCTCGTGGGGCCAACCAAGAGACCCAGTACTTC.